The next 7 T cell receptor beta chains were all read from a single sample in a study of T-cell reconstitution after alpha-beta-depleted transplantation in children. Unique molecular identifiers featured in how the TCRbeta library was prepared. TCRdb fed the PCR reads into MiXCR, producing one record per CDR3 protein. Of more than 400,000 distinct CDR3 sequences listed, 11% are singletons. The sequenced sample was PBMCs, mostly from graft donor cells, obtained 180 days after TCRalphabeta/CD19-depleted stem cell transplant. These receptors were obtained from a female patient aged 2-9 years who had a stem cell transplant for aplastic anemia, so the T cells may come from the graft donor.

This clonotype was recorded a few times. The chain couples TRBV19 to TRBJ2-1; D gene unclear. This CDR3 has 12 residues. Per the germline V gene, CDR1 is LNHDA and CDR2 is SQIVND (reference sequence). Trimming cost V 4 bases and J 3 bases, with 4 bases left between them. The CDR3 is CASSKFYNEQFF. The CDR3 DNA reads TGTGCCAGTAGTAAGTTCTACAATGAGCAGTTCTTC.

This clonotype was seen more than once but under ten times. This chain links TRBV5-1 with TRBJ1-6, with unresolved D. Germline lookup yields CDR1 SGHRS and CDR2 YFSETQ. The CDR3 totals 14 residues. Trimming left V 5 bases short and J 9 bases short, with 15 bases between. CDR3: CASRPEIHGSPLHF. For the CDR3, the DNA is TGCGCCAGCAGACCCGAGATCCATGGTTCACCCCTCCACTTT.

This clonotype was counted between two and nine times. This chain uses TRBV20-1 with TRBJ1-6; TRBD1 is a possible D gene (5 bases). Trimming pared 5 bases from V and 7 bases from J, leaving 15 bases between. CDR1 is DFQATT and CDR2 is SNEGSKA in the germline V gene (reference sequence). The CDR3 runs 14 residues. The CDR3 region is CSAGPTVGNSPLHF. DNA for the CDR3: TGCAGTGCTGGCCCGACAGTGGGGAATTCACCCCTCCACTTT.

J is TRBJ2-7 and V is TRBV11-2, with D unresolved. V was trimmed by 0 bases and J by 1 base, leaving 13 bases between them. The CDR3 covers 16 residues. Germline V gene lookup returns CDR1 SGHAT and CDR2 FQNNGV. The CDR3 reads CASSLDIVGGSYEQYF. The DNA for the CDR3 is TGTGCCAGCAGCTTAGATATCGTGGGCGGATCCTACGAGCAGTACTTC.

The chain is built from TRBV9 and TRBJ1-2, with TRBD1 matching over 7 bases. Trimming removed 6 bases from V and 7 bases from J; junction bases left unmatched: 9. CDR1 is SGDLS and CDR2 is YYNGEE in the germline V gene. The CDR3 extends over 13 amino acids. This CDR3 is CASTPGGAIGYTF. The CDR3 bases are TGTGCCAGCACTCCAGGGGGGGCGATTGGCTACACCTTC.

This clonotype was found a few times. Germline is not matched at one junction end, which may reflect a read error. The chain's CDR3 is CSARDQRSGLGPF. The CDR3 DNA follows: TGCAGTGCTAGAGATCAGAGATCAGGCTTAGGCCCCTTT. V is TRBV20-1 and J is TRBJ1-1; D remains ambiguous. Germline CDR1 is DFQATT and CDR2 is SNEGSKA (reference sequence). The CDR3 covers 13 residues.

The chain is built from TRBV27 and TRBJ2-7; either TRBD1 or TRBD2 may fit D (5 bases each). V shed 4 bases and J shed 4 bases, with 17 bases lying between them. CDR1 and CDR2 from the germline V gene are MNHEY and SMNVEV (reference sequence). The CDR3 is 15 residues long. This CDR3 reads CASSSDCLYRYEQYV. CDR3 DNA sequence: TGTGCCAGCAGTTCGGACTGCCTATACAGGTACGAGCAGTACGTC.